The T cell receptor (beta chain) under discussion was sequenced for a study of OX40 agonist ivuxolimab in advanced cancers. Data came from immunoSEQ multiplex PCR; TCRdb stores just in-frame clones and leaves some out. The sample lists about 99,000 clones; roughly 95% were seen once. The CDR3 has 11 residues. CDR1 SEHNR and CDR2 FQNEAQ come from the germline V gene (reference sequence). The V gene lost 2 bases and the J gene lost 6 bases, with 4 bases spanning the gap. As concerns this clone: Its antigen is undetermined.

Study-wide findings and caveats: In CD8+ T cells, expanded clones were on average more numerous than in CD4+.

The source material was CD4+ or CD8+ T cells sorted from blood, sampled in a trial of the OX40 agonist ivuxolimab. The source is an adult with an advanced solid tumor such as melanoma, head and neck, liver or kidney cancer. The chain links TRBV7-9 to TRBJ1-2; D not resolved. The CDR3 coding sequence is TGTGCCAGCAGCTTATGGGATGGCTACACCTTC. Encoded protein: CASSLWDGYTF.